This T cell receptor (beta chain) was recovered during a study of T cells in Graves' hyperthyroidism and ophthalmopathy. Study-level information: Any treatment followed the collection of peripheral blood at initial diagnosis.

The source material, RNA transcripts, was used to amplify TCR beta CDR3 regions. The HTBI primer set drove a first-round RT-PCR of the TCR CDR3. MiXCR, run by TCRdb on the multiplex PCR reads, gives a single entry per CDR3 protein. The data show hundreds of thousands of distinct CDR3 sequences, approximately 19% seen once. Germline lookup yields CDR1 MGHDK and CDR2 SYGVNS. Trimming took 4 bases from V and 9 from J, leaving 22 bases between them. The CDR3 runs 15 residues. An absence of ophthalmopathy progression within 18 months meant stable Graves' hyperthyroidism. Participants, patients aged 18 to 65, had newly diagnosed hyperthyroidism with a duration under 2 months. Diagnoses rested on clinical symptoms, serum thyroxine and TRAb, thyroid ultrasound and orbital computed tomography. This clonotype was seen at least ten times.

The sequenced material came from blood. The origin of this receptor is a woman aged 18 to 35 with Graves' hyperthyroidism. V and J are TRBV25-1 and TRBJ2-7; tentatively, D is TRBD1 or TRBD2 (5 bases each). The CDR3 loop reads CASSAWDGSIRGQYF. The CDR3 bases are TGTGCCAGCAGTGCCTGGGACGGGTCAATACGTGGGCAGTACTTC.